The 20 T cell receptor beta chains in this list originate from one sample, sequenced in a study of tumor-infiltrating lymphocytes in localized non-small cell lung cancer. Generated by immunoSEQ multiplex PCR, the TCRdb table keeps only in-frame clones and is missing some. This repertoire shows about 16,000 clones, about 70% found once; its top ten account for roughly 6%. Source material: lung tumor tissue. These receptor sequences come from a human donor with non-small cell lung cancer.

The V and J genes are TRBV11-2 and TRBJ2-7, with 9 nucleotides matching TRBD2. Germline assignment: CDR1 SGHAT and CDR2 FQNNGV. The CDR3 covers 16 residues. Trimming cost V 1 base and J 4 bases; bases outside gene matches: 8. This chain's CDR3 is CASSLAGSGSGYEQYF. DNA of the CDR3: TGTGCCAGCAGCTTAGCGGGTAGCGGGAGCGGGTACGAGCAGTACTTC.

This rearrangement joins TRBV30 to TRBJ2-7; a possible D gene is TRBD2 (7 bases). V lost 3 bases and J 6 bases, leaving 12 bases between the germline ends. Germline-derived CDR1 and CDR2 are GTSNPN and SVGIG (reference sequence). The CDR3 is 12 residues long. The CDR3 bases are TGTGCCTGGAGACTGGGAGGGGGCGAGCAGTACTTC. It yields the protein CAWRLGGGEQYF.

CDR3 residues: CASSGRVGQETQYF. CDR3 sequence (DNA): TGCGCCAGCTCGGGCAGGGTAGGGCAAGAGACCCAGTACTTC. This chain links TRBV5-1 with TRBJ2-5; possible D gene TRBD1, 5 bases. CDR1 SGHRS and CDR2 YFSETQ come from the germline V gene. The CDR3 contains 14 residues. Trimming took off 7 bases at V and 2 bases at J, with 15 bases between the two ends.

The V call is TRBV7-2, the J call TRBJ1-4; TRBD1 is a possible D gene (5 bases). There are 13 residues in the CDR3. CDR1 and CDR2 (germline): SGHTA, FQGNSA. Between the trimmed V and J ends, which lost 1 base and 8 bases, there was a span of 8 bases. The CDR3, as DNA: TGTGCCAGCAGCTTAGGCCCAGGGGAAAAACTGTTTTTT. Translation gives CASSLGPGEKLFF.

The chain uses TRBV5-1 and TRBJ2-3; D is possibly TRBD1 (6 bases). The CDR3 runs to 15 residues. Deletions cut 6 bases from V and 6 bases from J, with 20 bases between. The germline V gene encodes CDR1 SGHRS and CDR2 YFSETQ. Here the CDR3 DNA reads TGCGCCAGCACTCGGCTCAGGGGAGCAGGGGATACGCAGTATTTT. This sequence encodes CASTRLRGAGDTQYF.

The chain combines TRBV11-2 with TRBJ2-1; D might be TRBD2 (6 bases). Germline CDR1 is SGHAT and CDR2 is FQNNGV. The CDR3 consists of 14 residues. Trimming stripped 5 bases from V and 2 bases from J, with 10 bases between. The chain's CDR3 is CASSPGDPYNEQFF. In DNA form, the CDR3 reads TGTGCCAGCAGCCCGGGAGATCCCTACAATGAGCAGTTCTTC.

The chain uses TRBV7-8 and TRBJ2-5; 8 bases align to TRBD2. V lost 2 bases and J lost 5; bases outside the gene matches: 13. Per germline, CDR1 SGHVS and CDR2 FQNEAQ. CDR3 length equals 17 residues. CDR3: CASSLRQRGGGEETQYF. For the CDR3, the DNA is TGTGCCAGCAGCTTACGTCAACGGGGGGGCGGGGAGGAGACCCAGTACTTC.

This chain connects TRBV29-1 to TRBJ2-1; D gene ambiguous. The germline CDR1 and CDR2 sequences are SQVTM and ANQGSEA. This CDR3 contains 13 residues. Trimming removed 1 base from V and 8 bases from J, with 12 bases in between. CDR3 sequence reads: CSVEVPASDEQFF. CDR3 coding DNA: TGCAGCGTTGAAGTCCCCGCGTCCGATGAGCAGTTCTTC.

The chain joins TRBV7-9 to TRBJ1-1, with D hard to call. Germline lookup yields CDR1 SEHNR and CDR2 FQNEAQ (reference sequence). This CDR3 comprises 15 residues. V lost 2 bases, J lost 2 bases, and 12 bases lay in between. CDR3 sequence (DNA): TGTGCCAGCAGCTTATCTGAAGAGGTCAACACTGAAGCTTTCTTT. It specifies CASSLSEEVNTEAFF.

The chain has TRBV27 and TRBJ2-1, with 8 bases identical to TRBD1. The V and J ends lost 8 bases and 7 bases, in that order; junction bases with no gene match: 13. This CDR3 spans 15 amino acids. The germline gives CDR1 MNHEY, CDR2 SMNVEV (reference sequence). For the CDR3, the DNA is TGTGCCAGCCTGCCCGCTTCGGACAGGGTAAATGAGCAGTTCTTC. Its protein product is CASLPASDRVNEQFF.

The gene calls are TRBV14 and TRBJ2-5; no clear D gene. This CDR3 comprises 18 residues. Germline V gene sequence: CDR1 SGHDN, CDR2 FVKESK. V shed 0 bases and J shed 0 bases, with 17 bases lying between them. The DNA of the CDR3 is TGTGCCAGCAGCCAAGATAAATCACTTTTAGAGTACCAAGAGACCCAGTACTTC. It translates to CASSQDKSLLEYQETQYF.

By sample share, this clone is medium-sized (0.01 to 0.1%). The chain employs TRBV2 and TRBJ2-3; a weak D match, TRBD2 (6 bases). The CDR3 extends over 15 amino acids. The germline gives CDR1 SNHLY, CDR2 FYNNEI. The V gene lost 3 bases and the J gene lost 6 bases, with 16 bases spanning the gap. The CDR3 spells CASSESGPKADTQYF. CDR3 sequence (DNA): TGTGCCAGCAGTGAGAGCGGGCCGAAGGCCGATACGCAGTATTTT.

On this clone: This sample also contains other DNA sequences that code for the same CDR3. The chain employs TRBV7-9 and TRBJ2-7, with 7 bases lining up with TRBD1. CDR3 length equals 15 residues. V was clipped by 6 bases and J by 0 bases; unmatched bases: 8. Germline CDR1 reads SEHNR; CDR2 reads FQNEAQ (reference sequence). DNA for the CDR3: TGTGCCAGCAGTTCCCCGGGACAGACCTCCTACGAGCAGTACTTC. It codes for CASSSPGQTSYEQYF.

This chain links TRBV11-3 with TRBJ2-2, with D unclear. Germline assignment: CDR1 SGHNT and CDR2 YENEEA. The CDR3 loop spans 17 amino acids. Trimming cost V 4 bases and J 0 bases, with 15 bases left between them. The CDR3 coding sequence is TGTGCCAGCAGCTCAGTAGTGGGGAAGGCGAACACCGGGGAGCTGTTTTTT. This translates into CASSSVVGKANTGELFF.

This clone has just a few counts. The chain is built from TRBV4-1 and TRBJ2-1; D gene unclear. The CDR3 is 12 amino acids. Trimming removed 0 bases at V and 7 bases at J, with 4 bases between. Germline CDR1 and CDR2: MGHRA and YSYEKL. The DNA of the CDR3 is TGCGCCAGCAGCCAAGATTGGAATGAGCAGTTCTTC. It codes for CASSQDWNEQFF.

J is TRBJ2-1 and V is TRBV9; D possibly corresponds to TRBD2 (5 bases). From germline, CDR1 is SGDLS and CDR2 YYNGEE. The CDR3 contains 11 residues. Trimming pared 2 bases from V and 10 bases from J, leaving 7 bases between. CDR3: CASSVGGEQFF. The CDR3, as DNA: TGTGCCAGCAGCGTTGGCGGGGAGCAGTTCTTC.

This chain links TRBV6-4 with TRBJ2-3; 7 nucleotides agree with TRBD2. The V gene's germline CDR1 is MRHNA and CDR2 SNTAGT. The CDR3 loop spans 15 amino acids. With 7 bases clipped from V and 4 bases from J, the junction kept 11 bases outside the gene matches. Written as DNA, the CDR3 is TGTGCCAGCATACCAGAACTAGCGACGCCAGATACGCAGTATTTT. This gives the protein CASIPELATPDTQYF.

The V and J genes are TRBV6-1 and TRBJ1-2, with 8 bases fitting TRBD1. Germline trimming cut 3 bases from V and 5 bases from J; bases unmatched to any gene: 8. Germline values: CDR1 MNHNS, CDR2 SASEGT. The CDR3 loop spans 15 amino acids. DNA for the CDR3: TGTGCCAGCAGTGAGAGGGGACAGGACTTTTATGGCTACACCTTC. Translating it yields CASSERGQDFYGYTF.

This clone was observed a few times. CDR3 bases: TGTGCCAGCAGCCCGGGACTTCAGAACACTGAAGCTTTCTTT. Translating gives CASSPGLQNTEAFF. The rearrangement uses TRBV5-4 and TRBJ1-1, with D possibly being TRBD1 (5 bases). This CDR3 comprises 14 residues. Germline V lookup: CDR1 SGHNT, CDR2 YYREEE (reference sequence). The germline V and J ends were trimmed by 4 bases and 1 base, with 11 bases remaining between them.

By share, this clone counts as medium-sized (0.01 to 0.1%). This chain connects TRBV11-3 to TRBJ2-1; D might be TRBD1 (5 bases). Trimming removed 3 bases at V and 8 bases at J, with 11 bases between. Germline V gene data show CDR1 as SGHNT and CDR2 as YENEEA. The CDR3 consists of 13 residues. The CDR3 is CASSLSTVDEQFF. In DNA, the CDR3 is TGTGCCAGCAGCTTGTCGACAGTGGATGAGCAGTTCTTC.